The clone carrying this T cell receptor (delta chain) was observed a handful of times. The protein given by TCRdb reflects a much larger clone and differs at residue 10 from this DNA's translation, likely from a read error; the protein shown is the DNA's translation. Germline loops: CDR1 GEAIGNYY, CDR2 EKD. The CDR3 consists of 16 residues. This specimen belongs to a study of γδ T cells in repeated Plasmodium falciparum infection. TCRdb re-analyzed the multiplex PCR reads via CATT. There are tens of thousands of delta-chain clones in the sample; 0.98% occur only once, and 9.6% lies in the top ten. Gammadelta T cells were flow-sorted from PBMC into Vgamma9/Vdelta2+ and Vdelta2-negative populations for bulk analysis.

The chain employs TRDV2 and TRDJ3; weak D call: TRDD3 (6 bases). The J gene was not available in TCRdb and was assigned here by matching the DNA to germline segments. The sequenced sample consisted of gamma-delta T cells from blood. This sequence originates from a pool of human donors (malaria-infected and uninfected, not separated). CDR3 coding DNA: TGTGCCTGTGACACCGTGGGATCCTGGGGCACCCGACAGATGTTTTTC. It codes for CACDTVGSWGTRQMFF.